The T cell receptor (beta chain) under discussion was sequenced for a study of shared clonotypes between healthy human individuals (dated by TCRdb to about 2020). For the wider study: A few men and two women, aged 18 to 49 years, made up the cohort. For each donor, three plates each were used for CD4 naive and CD4 memory, two plates were used for CD8 naive, and one plate was used for CD8 memory. Blood TCR repertoires of about five healthy adults were deeply sequenced to estimate repertoire size and the extent of clonotype sharing between individuals. Libraries were prepared and TCR repertoires were sequenced by different laboratories using diverse techniques, in order to increase sequencing depth and limit assay-specific biases. Each donor's leukapheresis produced roughly between roughly 0.85 and 10 billion PBMCs.

Donors were healthy HIV-negative adults with no recently reported acute infections or vaccinations. Every donor was a Caucasian adult residing in Nashville, Tennessee, USA. Magnetic negative selection was used to enrich CD4+ T cells, after which naive cells were positively selected on CD45RA and the negative fraction became the memory subset. After blood collection by leukapheresis, PBMCs were isolated using Ficoll-Histopaque density gradient centrifugation and then cryopreserved in the vapor phase of liquid nitrogen. Purity and quantity of every magnetically sorted T cell population were checked by analytical flow cytometry. Genomic DNA was isolated from every sorted fraction and measured by UV absorbance on a Nanodrop 2000c. Overall results and qualifications from the work: Sampling was restricted to blood, and TCR repertoires in tissues likely differ from the TCR repertoires found in blood. Compared with non-shared clonotypes, the clonotypes found in all four sorted-subset donors had higher generation probabilities. Roughly 5% of naive CD4, 3.5% of naive CD8, 2.3% of memory CD4, and 0.35% to 0.4% of memory CD8 clonotypes were shared across several donors. Pairwise subsampling led to the expectation that sequencing depth would affect the degree of clonotype sharing among donors. Because the study included a small number of donors, the genetic and exposure-history diversity represented was limited. Estimated clonotype richness was generally larger for naive than for memory subsets. Rarefaction of sorted-subset datasets indicated incomplete sequencing despite the large sequencing depth.

Using the deep immunoSEQ assay, TCR CDR3 regions were amplified from genomic DNA by multiplex PCR. Extracted genomic DNA from each cell subset was spread evenly across all wells of several immunoSEQ 96-well plates, with each plate serving as a replicate. For sorted subsets, 200 to 250 ng of genomic DNA, equivalent to roughly 33,000 T cell genomes, went into each replicate PCR. Purified libraries were measured with a Qubit 3.0 fluorometer, size-checked on a Bioanalyzer 2100, and measured again with the KAPA Library Quantification kit. Every immunoSEQ 96-well plate was sequenced on a separate single-read 150-cycle Illumina NextSeq 550 flow cell. Per the original workflow: Because only junctional sequences without quality scores were contained in the immunoSEQ output, filtering matching that applied to full-length reads could not be performed. Sequences were annotated with PyIR, a Python wrapper for IgBLAST v1.9, and V/J genes and CDR3 were assigned using IMGT germline references. Any read was removed if the V/J assignment was weak (E-value above 1e-6), the CDR3 was missing, or the read contained stop codons, out-of-frame junctions, or ambiguous translated residues. A V3J clonotype was defined by an identical inferred V gene, J gene, and CDR3 amino acid sequence. The percentage overlap between two repertoires was calculated by dividing the number of shared unique clonotypes by the size of the smaller repertoire. Three approaches were used to assess repertoire richness: RTK rarefaction, the Chao1 estimator, and Recon v2.1 estimates of unobserved clonotypes. Generation probabilities for all TCRbeta clonotypes obtained by the gDNA method from a handful of donors were computed using OLGA. The clones in this table, taken by TCRdb from immuneACCESS, are in-frame only. Not every clone is retained; where verified, under half of the shortfall comes from an unresolved V gene, and the cause of the rest is unknown. The V and J calls and the clone size are those of that table, but D and trimming were determined from the DNA. Here the sample has roughly 2 million clones; almost 96% occur a single time. The leading ten clones occupy approximately 0.13% of the sample.

Worth noting for this clone: The target of this receptor is not known. No base quality values were provided; no much bigger clone lies one nucleotide off.

Spanning cysteine to phenylalanine, the CDR3 consists of 14 amino acids. Here the CDR3 DNA is all that survives: 42 bases in frame from base 1. Sequences SGHTA (CDR1) and FQGNSA (CDR2) are obtained from the germline V gene. V is reduced by 1 base and J by 8 bases, leaving a spacing of 14 bases between them. The source is a man aged 18 to 29 in good health. The V gene is TRBV7-2 and the J gene is TRBJ1-1; the D segment could be TRBD1, given 6 matching bases. Material: naive CD4+ T cells sorted from blood. This specimen's cell subset or site label, interpreted: CD45RA+ positively selected. For the CDR3, the sequence is CASSLGAGAGEAFF. The nucleotides read TGTGCCAGCAGCTTAGGTGCGGGGGCAGGGGAAGCTTTCTTT.